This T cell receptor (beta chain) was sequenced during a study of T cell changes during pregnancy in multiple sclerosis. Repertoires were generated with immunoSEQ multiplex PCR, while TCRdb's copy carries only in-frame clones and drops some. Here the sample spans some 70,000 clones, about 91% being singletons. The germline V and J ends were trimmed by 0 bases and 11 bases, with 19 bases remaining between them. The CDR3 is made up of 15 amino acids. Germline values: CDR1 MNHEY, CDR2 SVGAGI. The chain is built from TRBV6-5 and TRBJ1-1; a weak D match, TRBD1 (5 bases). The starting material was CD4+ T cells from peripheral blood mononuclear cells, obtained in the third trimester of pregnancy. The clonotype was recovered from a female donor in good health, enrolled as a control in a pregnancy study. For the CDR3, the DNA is TGTGCCAGCAGTTACTCTCTGGGGCCCCCCTCGAGGGCTTTCTTT. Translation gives CASSYSLGPPSRAFF.